Below, 9 T cell receptor beta chains from the same sample are listed, as sequenced in a study of cytomegalovirus exposure and HLA in healthy donors. The PCR used 60 Vbeta and 13 Jbeta primers. The method was immunoSEQ multiplex PCR; TCRdb's version includes in-frame clones alone and lacks a portion of them. The sample lists about 130,000 clones, 82% seen once, with 8.1% in the top ten. Sequencing was carried out using PBMCs. All receptors come from a woman aged 50 to 60 in good health and CMV-seropositive.

The rearrangement joins TRBV6-5 to TRBJ2-1; D might be TRBD1 (6 bases). Trimming removed 6 bases from V and 7 bases from J, with 10 bases in between. The CDR3 sequence is 12 residues long. Germline CDR1 reads MNHEY; CDR2 reads SVGAGI. The CDR3 DNA sequence: TGTGCCAGCAGCCACAGGGAAAATGAGCAGTTCTTC. Its translation is CASSHRENEQFF.

This clone was found a few times. The V call is TRBV4-1, the J call TRBJ1-2; TRBD1 is a possible D gene (6 bases). This CDR3 has 15 amino acids. Germline CDR1 and CDR2: MGHRA and YSYEKL. Between the trimmed V and J ends, which lost 1 base and 7 bases, there was a span of 16 bases. In nucleotides, the CDR3 is TGCGCCAGCAGCCAAGTGGGCAGGGGTCTCTTTGGCTACACCTTC. This codes for CASSQVGRGLFGYTF.

The CDR3 sequence: CASSPQGINYGYTF. The CDR3, as DNA: TGTGCCAGCAGCCCTCAGGGAATTAACTATGGCTACACCTTC. The rearrangement links TRBV7-9 to TRBJ1-2, with D maybe TRBD1 (5 bases). V was clipped by 5 bases and J by 1 base, with 11 bases between them. Germline CDR1 SEHNR, CDR2 FQNEAQ (reference sequence). This CDR3 has 14 residues.

The chain has TRBV5-1 and TRBJ1-1; D might be TRBD1 (5 bases). Germline CDR1 reads SGHRS; CDR2 reads YFSETQ. V dropped 1 base and J dropped 6 bases, with 16 bases sitting between them. This CDR3 spans 15 amino acids. The CDR3 reads CASSLFQGSSAEAFF. The DNA for the CDR3 is TGCGCCAGCAGCTTGTTCCAGGGATCGTCTGCTGAAGCTTTCTTT. The variable domain in full, with the rest retrieved from reference TRBV5-1 and TRBJ1-1, is KAGVTQTPRYLIKTRGQQVTLSCSPISGHRSVSWYQQTPGQGLQFLFEYFSETQRNKGNFPGRFSGRQFSNSRSEMNVSTLELGDSALYLCASSLFQGSSAEAFFGQGTRLTVV.

The J gene is TRBJ1-1, the V gene TRBV12-5; weak D call: TRBD1 (6 bases). Germline-derived CDR1 and CDR2 are LGHNT and FRNRAP. V lost 0 bases and J 4 bases, leaving 21 bases between the germline ends. The CDR3 has 18 amino acids. The DNA of the CDR3 is TGTGCTAGTGGTTTGGTAGGTGGGGGGGCAGGGAGGCCCACTGAAGCTTTCTTT. It is translated as CASGLVGGGAGRPTEAFF.

The V and J genes are TRBV28 and TRBJ1-3, with 9 bases identical to TRBD1. The CDR3 extends over 16 amino acids. The ends lost 4 bases at V and 4 bases at J; junction bases unmatched: 8. The germline V gene has CDR1 MDHEN and CDR2 SYDVKM. The CDR3 sequence is CASSSQGQGRGNTIYF. The DNA for the CDR3 is TGTGCCAGCAGTTCCCAGGGACAGGGAAGAGGAAACACCATATATTTT.

J is TRBJ1-3 and V is TRBV19, with D possibly matching TRBD1 (6 bases). Germline values: CDR1 LNHDA, CDR2 SQIVND (reference sequence). This CDR3 is 15 amino acids long. V was cut by 7 bases and J by 0 bases, with 13 bases left in between. Here the CDR3 reads CASTMRGFSGNTIYF. The CDR3 DNA follows: TGTGCCAGTACAATGAGGGGGTTCTCTGGAAACACCATATATTTT. Drawing the rest from reference TRBV19 and TRBJ1-3, the complete variable domain is DGGITQSPKYLFRKEGQNVTLSCEQNLNHDAMYWYRQDPGQGLRLIYYSQIVNDFQKGDIAEGYSVSREKKESFPLTVTSAQKNPTAFYLCASTMRGFSGNTIYFGEGSWLTVV.

The J gene is TRBJ2-1, the V gene TRBV10-3, with D maybe TRBD1 (7 bases). Trimming shortened V by 6 bases and J by 2 bases, and 11 bases separated the two germline ends. From germline, CDR1 is ENHRY and CDR2 SYGVKD. This CDR3 contains 14 residues. The CDR3 nucleotides are TGTGCCATCAGCGGGGGACAGACCTACAATGAGCAGTTCTTC. Translating gives CAISGGQTYNEQFF.

The chain carries TRBV5-1 and TRBJ2-1; TRBD2 matches 7 bases. The CDR3 runs 14 residues. J gave up 5 bases and V 7 bases, and 9 bases lay outside the gene matches. Per germline, CDR1 SGHRS and CDR2 YFSETQ. DNA for the CDR3: TGCGCCAGCGAACCGGCTAGCGGTGACAATGAGCAGTTCTTC. Amino acid sequence: CASEPASGDNEQFF.